Listed below are T cell receptor beta chains from one sample, sequenced in a study of T-cell reconstitution after alpha-beta-depleted transplantation in children. TCRdb analysed the PCR reads with MiXCR anew, one entry per CDR3 protein. The table has 600,000 to 800,000 distinct CDR3 sequences, 13% seen once. The material sequenced was PBMCs, taken before TCRalphabeta/CD19-depleted stem cell transplant. Source of these receptors: a girl aged 2 to 10 with congenital amegakaryocytic thrombocytopenia, due to receive a stem cell transplant. Each CDR3 is given with its conserved first and last residue. A D gene is named only where the DNA matches it firmly. Size values are once, few and many counts, or a class for expanded clones, and some rows have none.

abundance: many; v_gene: TRBV27; d_gene: -; j_gene: TRBJ2-6; CDR3nt: TGTGCCAGCGCGTCTGGGGCCAACGTCCTGACTTTC; CDR3aa: CASASGANVLTF
abundance: many; v_gene: TRBV5-1; d_gene: -; j_gene: TRBJ2-1; CDR3nt: TGCGCCAGCAGCTTGGCGGTCCAGGGAGACAATGAGCAGTTCTTC; CDR3aa: CASSLAVQGDNEQFF
abundance: many; v_gene: TRBV20-1; d_gene: -; j_gene: TRBJ1-6; CDR3nt: TGCAGTGCTAGTACCGGGCAATATAATTCACCCCTCCACTTT; CDR3aa: CSASTGQYNSPLHF
abundance: many; v_gene: TRBV5-6; d_gene: -; j_gene: TRBJ1-1; CDR3nt: TGTGCCAGCAGCTTGGTGGGGGACGAGAAGGCTTTCTTT; CDR3aa: CASSLVGDEKAFF
abundance: -; v_gene: TRBV20-1; d_gene: TRBD2; j_gene: TRBJ2-3; CDR3nt: TGCAGTGCTAGTCCTTTGACTAGCGGGAGGGTGGTAGATACGCAGTATTTT; CDR3aa: CSASPLTSGRVVDTQYF
abundance: many; v_gene: TRBV12-5; d_gene: -; j_gene: TRBJ1-5; CDR3nt: TGTGCTAGTGGTTTGGTTGGGGTTAGCAATCAGCCCCAGCATTTT; CDR3aa: CASGLVGVSNQPQHF
abundance: many; v_gene: TRBV6-1; d_gene: -; j_gene: TRBJ2-3; CDR3nt: TGTGCCAGCAGTGGCCTGGTAGGCACAGATACGCAGTATTTT; CDR3aa: CASSGLVGTDTQYF
abundance: many; v_gene: TRBV7-2; d_gene: TRBD2; j_gene: TRBJ2-1; CDR3nt: TGTGCCAGCAGCCTCTCTTGGCGGGAGGGCCTCAATGAGCAGTTCTTC; CDR3aa: CASSLSWREGLNEQFF
abundance: many; v_gene: TRBV29-1; d_gene: TRBD1; j_gene: TRBJ1-2; CDR3nt: TGCAGCGTCCCGGGCGGGACAGCTTATGGCTACACCTTC; CDR3aa: CSVPGGTAYGYTF
abundance: many; v_gene: TRBV20-1; d_gene: -; j_gene: TRBJ2-1; CDR3nt: TGCAGTGCCCAAAACGGGGAGATAAATGAGCAGTTCTTC; CDR3aa: CSAQNGEINEQFF
abundance: many; v_gene: TRBV28; d_gene: -; j_gene: TRBJ2-3; CDR3nt: TGTGCCAGCACCCTGTACAGGAGGGCAGATACGCAGTATTTT; CDR3aa: CASTLYRRADTQYF
abundance: many; v_gene: TRBV29-1; d_gene: -; j_gene: TRBJ1-1; CDR3nt: TGCAGCGTTGAGCGGAGGATGAACACTGAAGCTTTCTTT; CDR3aa: CSVERRMNTEAFF
abundance: many; v_gene: TRBV15; d_gene: TRBD1; j_gene: TRBJ1-5; CDR3nt: TGTGCCACCAGCAGAGACCTGACAGGGTATAGCAATCAGCCCCAGCATTTT; CDR3aa: CATSRDLTGYSNQPQHF
abundance: -; v_gene: TRBV29-1; d_gene: -; j_gene: TRBJ2-7; CDR3nt: TGCAGCGTTGAAAGGTTGCCCAACTACGAGCAGTACTTC; CDR3aa: CSVERLPNYEQYF
abundance: many; v_gene: TRBV5-6; d_gene: -; j_gene: TRBJ2-3; CDR3nt: TGTGCCAGCAGCTCCGGGACTGCAGATACGCAGTATTTT; CDR3aa: CASSSGTADTQYF
abundance: -; v_gene: TRBV6-1; d_gene: TRBD2; j_gene: TRBJ2-4; CDR3nt: TGTGCCAGCACCTTAAGCGGGATACATAACATTCAGTACTTC; CDR3aa: CASTLSGIHNIQYF
abundance: few; v_gene: TRBV27; d_gene: -; j_gene: TRBJ2-1; CDR3nt: TGTGCCAGCAGCCCCTTCTCGAGTCTTGATGAGCAGTTCTTC; CDR3aa: CASSPFSSLDEQFF
abundance: -; v_gene: TRBV27; d_gene: TRBD1; j_gene: TRBJ2-7; CDR3nt: TGTGCCAGCAGAGCCGGACAGGGGGCCCACTACGAGCAGTACTTC; CDR3aa: CASRAGQGAHYEQYF
abundance: few; v_gene: TRBV20-1; d_gene: TRBD2; j_gene: TRBJ2-5; CDR3nt: TGCAGTGCAAAATCGAAGAATCCGGGACTACAAGAGACCCAGTACTTC; CDR3aa: CSAKSKNPGLQETQYF
abundance: many; v_gene: TRBV12-3/TRBV12-4; d_gene: -; j_gene: TRBJ2-7; CDR3nt: TGTGCCAGCAGCATCCAACAGGGCCCTTTGTACTTC; CDR3aa: CASSIQQGPLYF
abundance: many; v_gene: TRBV5-8; d_gene: -; j_gene: TRBJ2-3; CDR3nt: TGTGCCAGCAGCGAGACTCGGGACCCCACAGATACGCAGTATTTT; CDR3aa: CASSETRDPTDTQYF
abundance: -; v_gene: TRBV10-3; d_gene: TRBD1; j_gene: TRBJ2-7; CDR3nt: TGTGCCATCAGTTACCCAGGGGGCAGCTACGAGCAGTACTTC; CDR3aa: CAISYPGGSYEQYF
abundance: few; v_gene: TRBV20-1; d_gene: TRBD1; j_gene: TRBJ2-7; CDR3nt: TGCAGTGCTAGCCGACAGGGGAGGTCCTACGAGCAGTACTTC; CDR3aa: CSASRQGRSYEQYF
abundance: many; v_gene: TRBV20-1; d_gene: TRBD2; j_gene: TRBJ2-1; CDR3nt: TGCAGTGCTAGGAGACGCCCTACTAGCGAGATATATTCCAATGAGCAGTTCTTC; CDR3aa: CSARRRPTSEIYSNEQFF
abundance: many; v_gene: TRBV7-2; d_gene: TRBD2; j_gene: TRBJ2-1; CDR3nt: TGTGCCAGCATCCCAATAGCGGGAAGTTACAATGAGCAGTTCTTC; CDR3aa: CASIPIAGSYNEQFF
abundance: -; v_gene: TRBV28; d_gene: -; j_gene: TRBJ2-7; CDR3nt: TGTGCCAGCAGTTTACCACAGGGCATTCGGGAGCAGTACTTC; CDR3aa: CASSLPQGIREQYF
abundance: many; v_gene: TRBV20-1; d_gene: -; j_gene: TRBJ2-1; CDR3nt: TGCAGTGCTAGAGGGGACTTTTTCCGCAATGAGCAGTTCTTC; CDR3aa: CSARGDFFRNEQFF
abundance: many; v_gene: TRBV3-1; d_gene: -; j_gene: TRBJ2-2; CDR3nt: TGTGCCAGCAGCCAAGTGGAGGGGACCGGGGAGCTGTTTTTT; CDR3aa: CASSQVEGTGELFF
abundance: few; v_gene: TRBV5-1; d_gene: -; j_gene: TRBJ1-2; CDR3nt: TGCGCCAGCAGCTTGGCCACCCAGACGTCCAGGACGGGCTGTACCTTC; CDR3aa: CASSLATQTSRTGCTF
abundance: few; v_gene: TRBV7-9; d_gene: -; j_gene: TRBJ2-2; CDR3nt: TGTGCCAGCAGCTTAGGGGCACAGTTGAACACCGGGGAGCTGTTTTTT; CDR3aa: CASSLGAQLNTGELFF
abundance: -; v_gene: TRBV29-1; d_gene: TRBD2; j_gene: TRBJ2-2; CDR3nt: TGCAGCGTTGGAGGGACTAGCGGGAGTGGGGAGCTGTTTTTT; CDR3aa: CSVGGTSGSGELFF
abundance: many; v_gene: TRBV20-1; d_gene: -; j_gene: TRBJ2-3; CDR3nt: TGCAGTGCTATTCCGCTAGCAAGGACGCAGTATTTT; CDR3aa: CSAIPLARTQYF
abundance: many; v_gene: TRBV5-1; d_gene: -; j_gene: TRBJ2-5; CDR3nt: TGCGCCAGCAGCTTCCCGACGGAGACCCAGTACTTC; CDR3aa: CASSFPTETQYF
abundance: -; v_gene: TRBV7-2; d_gene: -; j_gene: TRBJ2-5; CDR3nt: TGTGCCAGCAGCTTTGCCCAGGGAGAGACCCAGTACTTC; CDR3aa: CASSFAQGETQYF
abundance: few; v_gene: TRBV11-2; d_gene: TRBD1; j_gene: TRBJ1-4; CDR3nt: TGTGCCAGCAGCTTCGACAGGGGGTGGGGTGAAAAACTGTTTTTT; CDR3aa: CASSFDRGWGEKLFF
abundance: few; v_gene: TRBV5-1; d_gene: TRBD2; j_gene: TRBJ2-5; CDR3nt: TGCGCCAGCAGCTGGACTAGCGGGCCCCAAGAGACCCAGTACTTC; CDR3aa: CASSWTSGPQETQYF